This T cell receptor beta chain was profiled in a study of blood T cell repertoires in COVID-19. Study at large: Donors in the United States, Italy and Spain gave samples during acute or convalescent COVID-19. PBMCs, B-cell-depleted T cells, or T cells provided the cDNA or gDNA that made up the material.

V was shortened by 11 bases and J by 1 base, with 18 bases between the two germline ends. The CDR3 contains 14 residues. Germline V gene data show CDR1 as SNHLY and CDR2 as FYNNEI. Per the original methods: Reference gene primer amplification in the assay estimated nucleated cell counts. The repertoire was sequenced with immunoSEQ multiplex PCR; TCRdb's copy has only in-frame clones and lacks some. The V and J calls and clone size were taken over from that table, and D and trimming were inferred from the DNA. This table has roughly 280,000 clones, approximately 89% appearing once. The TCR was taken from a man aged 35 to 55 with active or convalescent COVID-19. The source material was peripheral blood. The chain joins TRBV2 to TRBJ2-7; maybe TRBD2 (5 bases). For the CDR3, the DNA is TGTGCCTCAGCGGCAGAATACTATTCCTACGAGCAGTACTTC. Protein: CASAAEYYSYEQYF.